The 14 T cell receptor beta chains reported below all come from one sample, sequenced in a study of identical twins. TCRdb processed the 5' RACE reads anew with MiXCR; each CDR3 protein has one entry. The sample carries around 250,000 distinct CDR3 sequences, roughly 7% recorded once. Separately, the same data were catalogued under a study of yellow fever vaccine responses in identical twins.

Sequenced sample: memory (CD45RO+) T cells sorted from blood. These receptors all come from a woman between 18 and 30 years old in good health.

This clonotype was counted at least ten times. The V gene is TRBV11-1, the J gene TRBJ2-2, with TRBD2 identical over 8 bases. J was trimmed by 5 bases and V by 1 base; bases with no gene match: 12. The CDR3 has 18 amino acids. The V gene's germline CDR1 is SGHAT and CDR2 FQDESV (reference sequence). As DNA, the CDR3 is TGTGCCAGCAGCTTAGTGGGACTAGTGATTATCGGAACCGGGGAGCTGTTTTTT. It is translated as CASSLVGLVIIGTGELFF.

The chain is built from TRBV6-2 or TRBV6-3 and TRBJ1-4; 7 bases line up with TRBD1. With 5 bases clipped from V and 8 bases from J, the junction kept 8 bases outside the gene matches. Germline-derived CDR1 and CDR2 are MNHEY and SVGEGT. The CDR3 contains 14 residues. CDR3 sequence reads: CASSKRQGGEKLFF. The CDR3 DNA reads as TGTGCCAGCAGTAAACGACAGGGTGGCGAAAAACTGTTTTTT.

This chain uses TRBV3-1 with TRBJ2-3; 8 nucleotides line up with TRBD2. V was pared by 5 bases and J by 2 bases, with 9 bases of the junction left unmatched. There are 16 residues in the CDR3. The V gene's germline CDR1 is LGHDT and CDR2 YNNKEL (reference sequence). CDR3 sequence reads: CASSDAAGRDTDTQYF. The CDR3 coding sequence is TGTGCCAGCAGCGACGCCGCCGGGAGGGACACAGATACGCAGTATTTT.

The table lists this clonotype with many counts. The chain employs TRBV3-1 and TRBJ2-1; 7 bases are shared with TRBD1. CDR1 and CDR2 (germline): LGHDT, YNNKEL (reference sequence). The CDR3 has 13 residues. The junction had 6 bases not matched to a gene; V was cut back by 6 bases and J by 7 bases. CDR3 nucleotides: TGTGCCAGCAGGATAACAGGGGATAATGAGCAGTTCTTC. This translates into CASRITGDNEQFF.

This clonotype was recorded at least ten times. The chain combines TRBV12-3 or TRBV12-4 with TRBJ2-1, with D possibly TRBD2 on 5 matching bases. V dropped 3 bases and J dropped 4 bases, with 7 bases sitting between them. The CDR3 runs 13 residues. The CDR3 loop is CASSLGVYNEQFF. In DNA form, the CDR3 reads TGTGCCAGCAGTTTGGGAGTATACAATGAGCAGTTCTTC.

This clonotype was seen a handful of times. This rearrangement joins TRBV11-2 to TRBJ1-2; the match to TRBD1 covers 8 bases. Germline trimming cut 5 bases from V and 5 bases from J; bases unmatched to any gene: 13. CDR3 length equals 16 residues. Germline V gene data show CDR1 as SGHAT and CDR2 as FQNNGV. The CDR3 sequence: CASSPDPGQGRYGYTF. In DNA form, the CDR3 reads TGTGCCAGCAGCCCTGACCCCGGACAGGGACGGTATGGCTACACCTTC.

This sequence joins TRBV6-2 or TRBV6-3 and TRBJ2-1; TRBD2 agrees at 9 bases. Trimming cost V 5 bases and J 1 base; bases outside gene matches: 9. Germline V gene data show CDR1 as MNHEY and CDR2 as SVGEGT. The CDR3 is made up of 17 amino acids. CDR3 coding DNA: TGTGCCAGCAGTCCGGGGTACCTAGCGGGGTCCTACAATGAGCAGTTCTTC. Protein product: CASSPGYLAGSYNEQFF.

This clonotype was observed at least ten times. The J gene is TRBJ2-6, the V gene TRBV12-3 or TRBV12-4; the D gene is possibly TRBD2 (5 bases). V was shortened by 3 bases and J by 2 bases, with 8 bases between the two germline ends. This CDR3 comprises 15 residues. CDR3 sequence: CASSFGITGANVLTF. CDR3 in DNA: TGTGCCAGCAGTTTCGGGATTACTGGGGCCAACGTCCTGACTTTC.

This clonotype was found a few times. This chain connects TRBV5-5 to TRBJ2-1; unclear D gene. Deletions cut 0 bases from V and 8 bases from J, with 12 bases between. The length of the CDR3 is 14 residues. Germline V CDR1 and CDR2: SGHKS, YYEKEE (reference sequence). CDR3 amino acids: CASSLADVGYEQFF. CDR3 DNA: TGTGCCAGCAGCTTGGCCGACGTGGGTTATGAGCAGTTCTTC.

This clonotype was seen a handful of times. The J gene is TRBJ1-2, the V gene TRBV20-1; no definite D call. This CDR3 region has 15 residues. Per germline, CDR1 DFQATT and CDR2 SNEGSKA (reference sequence). Trimming cost V 6 bases and J 0 bases, with 17 bases left between them. Written as DNA, the CDR3 is TGCAGTGCGAGTACTCCGGTGGGTGCTAACTATGGCTACACCTTC. Its protein is CSASTPVGANYGYTF.

The sample holds many counts of this clonotype. This chain's CDR3 is CAISEGGNQPQHF. The CDR3 DNA sequence: TGTGCCATCAGTGAGGGGGGGAATCAGCCCCAGCATTTT. The V and J genes are TRBV10-3 and TRBJ1-5; D perhaps matches TRBD1 (5 bases). V was clipped by 2 bases and J by 4 bases, with 6 bases between them. CDR3 length equals 13 residues. The germline CDR1 and CDR2 sequences are ENHRY and SYGVKD.

The CDR3 here is CASSPPTQTYEQYF. CDR3 in DNA: TGTGCCAGCTCACCACCGACGCAGACCTACGAGCAGTACTTC. This chain links TRBV18 with TRBJ2-7; D ambiguous. V lost 0 bases and J 2 bases, leaving 8 bases between the germline ends. The CDR3 runs 14 residues. From germline, CDR1 is KGHSH and CDR2 LQKENI.

This clonotype has ten or more counts. The chain joins TRBV5-1 to TRBJ1-1; D is unresolved. V dropped 4 bases and J dropped 1 base, with 8 bases sitting between them. The CDR3 is 13 residues long. The germline gives CDR1 SGHRS, CDR2 YFSETQ. CDR3 coding DNA: TGCGCCAGCAGCACGGATCCGAACACTGAAGCTTTCTTT. It yields the protein CASSTDPNTEAFF.

The chain recombines TRBV6-5 with TRBJ2-3, with 10 bases fitting TRBD1. The CDR3 consists of 17 residues. The trim removed 2 bases at V and 6 bases at J, leaving 11 bases unmatched. Germline V gives CDR1 MNHEY, CDR2 SVGAGI. As DNA, the CDR3 is TGTGCCAGCAGTTACACCTACCCGACAGGGGGCTGGGATACGCAGTATTTT. As protein: CASSYTYPTGGWDTQYF.